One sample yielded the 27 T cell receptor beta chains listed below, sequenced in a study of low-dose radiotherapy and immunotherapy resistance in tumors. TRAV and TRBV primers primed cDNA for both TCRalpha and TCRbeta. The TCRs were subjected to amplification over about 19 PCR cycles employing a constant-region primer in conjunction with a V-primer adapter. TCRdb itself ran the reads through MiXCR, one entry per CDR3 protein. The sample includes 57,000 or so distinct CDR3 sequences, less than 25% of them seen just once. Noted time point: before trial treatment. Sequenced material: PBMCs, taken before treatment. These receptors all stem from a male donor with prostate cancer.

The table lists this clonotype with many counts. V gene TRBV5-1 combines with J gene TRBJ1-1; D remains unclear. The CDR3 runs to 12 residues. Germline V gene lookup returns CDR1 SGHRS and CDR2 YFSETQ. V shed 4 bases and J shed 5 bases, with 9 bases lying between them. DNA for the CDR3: TGCGCCAGCAGCACAACCCAAACTGAAGCTTTCTTT. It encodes CASSTTQTEAFF.

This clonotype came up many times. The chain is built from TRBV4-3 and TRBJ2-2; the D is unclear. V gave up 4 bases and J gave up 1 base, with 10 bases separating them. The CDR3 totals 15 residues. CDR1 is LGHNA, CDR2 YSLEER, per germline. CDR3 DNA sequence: TGCGCCAGCAGCCCCCAGGTTTTGAACACCGGGGAGCTGTTTTTT. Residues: CASSPQVLNTGELFF.

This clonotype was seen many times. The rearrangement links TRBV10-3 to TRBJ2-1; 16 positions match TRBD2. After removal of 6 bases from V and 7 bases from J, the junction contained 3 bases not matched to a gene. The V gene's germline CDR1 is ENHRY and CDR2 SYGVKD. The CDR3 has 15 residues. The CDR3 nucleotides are TGTGCCATCAGGGGGACTAGCGGGAGGGGGAATGAGCAGTTCTTC. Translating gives CAIRGTSGRGNEQFF.

The CDR3 loop reads CASSQGLAGDGWEQFF. In nucleotides, the CDR3 is TGCGCCAGCAGCCAAGGGCTAGCGGGAGATGGATGGGAGCAGTTCTTC. The V and J genes are TRBV4-1 and TRBJ2-1; 10 bases are shared with TRBD2. CDR3 length: 16 amino acids. Germline CDR1 and CDR2: MGHRA and YSYEKL. V was clipped by 1 base and J by 10 bases; unmatched bases: 10.

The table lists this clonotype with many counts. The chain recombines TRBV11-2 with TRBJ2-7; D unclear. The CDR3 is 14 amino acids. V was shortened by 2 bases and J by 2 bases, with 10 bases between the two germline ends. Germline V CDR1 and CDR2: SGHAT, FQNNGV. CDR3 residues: CASSLSGGAYEQYF. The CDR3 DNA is TGTGCCAGCAGCTTATCTGGCGGCGCCTACGAGCAGTACTTC.

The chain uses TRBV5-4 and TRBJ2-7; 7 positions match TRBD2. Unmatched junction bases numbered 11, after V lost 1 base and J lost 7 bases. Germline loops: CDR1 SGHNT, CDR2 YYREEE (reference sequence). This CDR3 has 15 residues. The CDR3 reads CASSLPGTNGNEQYF. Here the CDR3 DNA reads TGTGCCAGCAGCTTGCCGGGGACTAACGGAAATGAGCAGTACTTC.

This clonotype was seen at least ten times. Written as DNA, the CDR3 is TGTGCCAGCAGCAAAGAAGCTAGAGACAGCAAGTACACTGAAGCTTTCTTT. Translation: CASSKEARDSKYTEAFF. The rearrangement uses TRBV21-1 and TRBJ1-1; the DNA was not compared with TRBD1, the D call given in the table. TRBV21-1 is a known pseudogene. The CDR3 runs 17 residues.

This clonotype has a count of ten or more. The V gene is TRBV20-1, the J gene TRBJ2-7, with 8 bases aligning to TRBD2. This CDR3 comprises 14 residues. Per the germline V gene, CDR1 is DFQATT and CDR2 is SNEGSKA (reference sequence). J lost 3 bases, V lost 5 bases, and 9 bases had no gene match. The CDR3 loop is CSAAGAGDRYEQYF. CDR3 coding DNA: TGCAGTGCTGCTGGAGCGGGAGATCGCTACGAGCAGTACTTC.

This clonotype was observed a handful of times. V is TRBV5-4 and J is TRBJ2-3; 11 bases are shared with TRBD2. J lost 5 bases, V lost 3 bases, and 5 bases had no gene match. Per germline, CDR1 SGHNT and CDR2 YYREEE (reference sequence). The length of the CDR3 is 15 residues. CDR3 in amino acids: CASSSTSGVQDTQYF. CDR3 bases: TGTGCCAGCAGCTCGACTAGCGGGGTCCAAGATACGCAGTATTTT.

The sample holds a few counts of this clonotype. The CDR3 nucleotides are TGTGCCAGCAGCCTGGGACTAGGTCTGAGTAACATTCAGTACTTC. It encodes CASSLGLGLSNIQYF. V and J are TRBV5-4 and TRBJ2-4, with TRBD2 identical over 8 bases. J was trimmed by 7 bases and V by 4 bases; bases with no gene match: 10. This CDR3 is 15 amino acids long. CDR1 and CDR2 from the germline V gene are SGHNT and YYREEE (reference sequence).

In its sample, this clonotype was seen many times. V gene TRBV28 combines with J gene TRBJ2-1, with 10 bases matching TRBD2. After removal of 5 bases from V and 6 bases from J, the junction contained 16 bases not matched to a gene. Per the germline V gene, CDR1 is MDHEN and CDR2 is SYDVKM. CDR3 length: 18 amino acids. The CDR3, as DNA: TGTGCCAGCAGTCCTTCCCGGGGAGCGGGAGGGGTCCCCAATGAGCAGTTCTTC. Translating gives CASSPSRGAGGVPNEQFF.

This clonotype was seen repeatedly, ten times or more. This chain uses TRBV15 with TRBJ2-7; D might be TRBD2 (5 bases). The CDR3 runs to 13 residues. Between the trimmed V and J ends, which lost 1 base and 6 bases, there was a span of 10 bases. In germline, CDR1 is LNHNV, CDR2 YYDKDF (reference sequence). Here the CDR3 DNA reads TGTGCCACCAGCAGAGTTCGGGAACGCGAGCAGTACTTC. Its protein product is CATSRVREREQYF.

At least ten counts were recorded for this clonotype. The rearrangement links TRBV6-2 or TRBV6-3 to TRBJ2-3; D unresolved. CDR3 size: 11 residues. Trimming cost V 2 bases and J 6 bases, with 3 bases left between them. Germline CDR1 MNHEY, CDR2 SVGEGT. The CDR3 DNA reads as TGTGCCAGCAGTTACCCCGATACGCAGTATTTT. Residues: CASSYPDTQYF.

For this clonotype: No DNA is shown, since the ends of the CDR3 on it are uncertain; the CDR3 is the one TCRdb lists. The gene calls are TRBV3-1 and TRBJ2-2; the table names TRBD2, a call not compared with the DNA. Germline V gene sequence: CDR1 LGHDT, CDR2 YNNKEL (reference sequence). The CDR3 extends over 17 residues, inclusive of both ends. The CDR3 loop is CASSQDRGRAYRELFFF.

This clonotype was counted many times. CDR3 region: CASSLNLLGLGGTGELFF. In DNA, the CDR3 is TGTGCCAGCAGCTTAAACCTACTCGGCTTAGGGGGCACCGGGGAGCTGTTTTTT. V gene TRBV7-6 combines with J gene TRBJ2-2; D is perhaps TRBD1 (6 bases). The CDR3 sequence is 18 residues long. Per germline, CDR1 SGHVS and CDR2 FNYEAQ. V was clipped by 2 bases and J by 4 bases, with 20 bases between them.

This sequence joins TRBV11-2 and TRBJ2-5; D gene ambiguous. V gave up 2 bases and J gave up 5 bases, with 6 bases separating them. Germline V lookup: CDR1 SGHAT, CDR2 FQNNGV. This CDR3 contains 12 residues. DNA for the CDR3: TGTGCCAGCAGCTTATTCGATGAGACCCAGTACTTC. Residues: CASSLFDETQYF. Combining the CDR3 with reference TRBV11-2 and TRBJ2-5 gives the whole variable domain EAGVAQSPRYKIIEKRQSVAFWCNPISGHATLYWYQQILGQGPKLLIQFQNNGVVDDSQLPKDRFSAERLKGVDSTLKIQPAKLEDSAVYLCASSLFDETQYFGPGTRLLVL.

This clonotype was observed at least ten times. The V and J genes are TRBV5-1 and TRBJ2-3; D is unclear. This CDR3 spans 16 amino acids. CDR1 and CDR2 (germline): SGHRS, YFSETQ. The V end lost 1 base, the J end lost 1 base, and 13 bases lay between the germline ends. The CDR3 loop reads CASSLSQTPGTDTQYF. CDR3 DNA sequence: TGCGCCAGCAGCTTGAGCCAAACCCCTGGCACAGATACGCAGTATTTT.

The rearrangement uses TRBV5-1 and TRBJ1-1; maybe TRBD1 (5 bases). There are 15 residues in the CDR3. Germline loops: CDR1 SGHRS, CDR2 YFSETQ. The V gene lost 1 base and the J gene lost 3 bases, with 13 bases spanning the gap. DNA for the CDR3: TGCGCCAGCAGCTTGTTTGGGGCCGGAGACACTGAAGCTTTCTTT. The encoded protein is CASSLFGAGDTEAFF.

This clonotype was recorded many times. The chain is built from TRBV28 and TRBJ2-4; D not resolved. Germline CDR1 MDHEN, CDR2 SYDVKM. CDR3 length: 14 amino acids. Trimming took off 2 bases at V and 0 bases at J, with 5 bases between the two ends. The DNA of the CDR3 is TGTGCCAGCAGTTTAAGCCAAGCCAAAAACATTCAGTACTTC. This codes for CASSLSQAKNIQYF. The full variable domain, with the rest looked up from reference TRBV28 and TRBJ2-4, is DVKVTQSSRYLVKRTGEKVFLECVQDMDHENMFWYRQDPGLGLRLIYFSYDVKMKEKGDIPEGYSVSREKKERFSLILESASTNQTSMYLCASSLSQAKNIQYFGAGTRLSVL.

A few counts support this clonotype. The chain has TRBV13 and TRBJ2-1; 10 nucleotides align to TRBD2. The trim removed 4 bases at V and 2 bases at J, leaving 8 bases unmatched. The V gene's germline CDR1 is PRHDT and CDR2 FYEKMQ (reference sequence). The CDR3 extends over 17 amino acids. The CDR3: CASSSPPSGGPYNEQFF. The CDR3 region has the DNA TGTGCCAGCAGCTCCCCCCCTAGCGGGGGCCCCTACAATGAGCAGTTCTTC. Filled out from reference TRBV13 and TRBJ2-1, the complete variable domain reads AAGVIQSPRHLIKEKRETATLKCYPIPRHDTVYWYQQGPGQDPQFLISFYEKMQSDKGSIPDRFSAQQFSDYHSELNMSSLELGDSALYFCASSSPPSGGPYNEQFFGPGTRLTVL.

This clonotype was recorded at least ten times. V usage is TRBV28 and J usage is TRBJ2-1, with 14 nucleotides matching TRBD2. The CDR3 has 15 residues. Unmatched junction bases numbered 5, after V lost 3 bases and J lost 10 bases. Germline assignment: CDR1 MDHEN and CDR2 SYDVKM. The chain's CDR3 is CASSFGTSGSREQFF. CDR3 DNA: TGTGCCAGCAGTTTCGGGACTAGCGGGAGTAGAGAGCAGTTCTTC.

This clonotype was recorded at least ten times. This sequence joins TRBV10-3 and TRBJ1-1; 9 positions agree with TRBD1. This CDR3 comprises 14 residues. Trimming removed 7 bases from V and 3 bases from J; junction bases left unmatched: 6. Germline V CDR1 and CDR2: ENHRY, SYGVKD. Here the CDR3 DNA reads TGTGCCATCACCACGACAGGGGGGGACACTGAAGCTTTCTTT. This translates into CAITTTGGDTEAFF.

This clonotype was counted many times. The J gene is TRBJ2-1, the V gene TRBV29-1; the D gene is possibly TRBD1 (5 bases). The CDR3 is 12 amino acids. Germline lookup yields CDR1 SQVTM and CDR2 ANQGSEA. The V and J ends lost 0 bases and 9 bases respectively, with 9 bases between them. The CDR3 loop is CSVEDSQGEQFF. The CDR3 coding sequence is TGCAGCGTTGAAGATAGTCAGGGTGAGCAGTTCTTC.

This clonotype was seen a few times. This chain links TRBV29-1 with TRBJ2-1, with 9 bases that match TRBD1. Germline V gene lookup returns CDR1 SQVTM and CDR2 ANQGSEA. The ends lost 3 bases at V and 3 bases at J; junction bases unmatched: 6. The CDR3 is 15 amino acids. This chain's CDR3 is CSVDLRDRVYNEQFF. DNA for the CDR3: TGCAGCGTTGATTTGAGGGACAGGGTCTACAATGAGCAGTTCTTC.

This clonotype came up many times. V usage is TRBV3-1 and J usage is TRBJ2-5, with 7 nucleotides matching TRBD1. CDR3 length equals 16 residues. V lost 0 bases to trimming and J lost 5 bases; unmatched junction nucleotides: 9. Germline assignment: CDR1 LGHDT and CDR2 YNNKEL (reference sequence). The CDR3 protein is CASSQDKDRMGETQYF. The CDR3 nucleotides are TGTGCCAGCAGCCAAGACAAGGACAGGATGGGGGAGACCCAGTACTTC.

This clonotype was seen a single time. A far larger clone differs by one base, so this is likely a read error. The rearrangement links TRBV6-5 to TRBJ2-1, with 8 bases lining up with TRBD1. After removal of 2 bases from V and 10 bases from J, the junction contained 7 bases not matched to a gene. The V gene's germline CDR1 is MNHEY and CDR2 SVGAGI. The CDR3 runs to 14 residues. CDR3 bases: TGTGCCAGCAGTTACGGACAGGGCAACTACGAGCAGTTCTTC. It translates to CASSYGQGNYEQFF.

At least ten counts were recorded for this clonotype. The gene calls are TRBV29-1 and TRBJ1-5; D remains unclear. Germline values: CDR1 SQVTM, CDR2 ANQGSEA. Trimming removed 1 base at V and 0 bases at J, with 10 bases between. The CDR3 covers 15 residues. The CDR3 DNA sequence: TGCAGCGTTGAAGTGGTGGGCGATAGCAATCAGCCCCAGCATTTT. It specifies CSVEVVGDSNQPQHF.